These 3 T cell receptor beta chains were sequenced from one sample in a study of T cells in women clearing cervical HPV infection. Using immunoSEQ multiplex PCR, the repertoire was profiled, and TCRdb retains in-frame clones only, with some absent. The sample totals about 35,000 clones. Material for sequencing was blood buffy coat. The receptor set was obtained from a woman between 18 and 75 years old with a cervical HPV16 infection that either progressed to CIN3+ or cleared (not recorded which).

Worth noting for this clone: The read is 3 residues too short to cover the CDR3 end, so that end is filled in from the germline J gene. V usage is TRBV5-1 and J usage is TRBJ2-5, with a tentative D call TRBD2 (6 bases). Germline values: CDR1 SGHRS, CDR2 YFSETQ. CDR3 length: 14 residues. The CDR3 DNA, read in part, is TGCGCCAGCAGACGGGGGAGAGTCGCAGATACC. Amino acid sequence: CASRRGRVADT. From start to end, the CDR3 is CASRRGRVADTQYF.

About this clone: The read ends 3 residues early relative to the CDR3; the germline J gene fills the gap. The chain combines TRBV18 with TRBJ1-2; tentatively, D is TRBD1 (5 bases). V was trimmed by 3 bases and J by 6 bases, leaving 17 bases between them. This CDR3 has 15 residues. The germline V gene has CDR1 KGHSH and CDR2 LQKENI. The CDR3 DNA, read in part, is TGTGCCAGCTCACCTGAAGTCGTATCAGGGAATGGC. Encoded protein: CASSPEVVSGNG. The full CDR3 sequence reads CASSPEVVSGNGYTF.

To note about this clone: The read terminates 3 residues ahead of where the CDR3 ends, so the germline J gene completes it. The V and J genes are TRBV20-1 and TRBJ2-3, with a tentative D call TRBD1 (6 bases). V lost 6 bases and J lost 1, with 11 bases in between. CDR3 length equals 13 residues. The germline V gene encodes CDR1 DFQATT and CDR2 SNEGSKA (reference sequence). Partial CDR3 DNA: TGCAGTGCGATGGGACACCGCACAGATACG. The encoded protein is CSAMGHRTDT. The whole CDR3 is CSAMGHRTDTQYF.